This T cell receptor beta chain was recorded in a study of cytomegalovirus exposure and HLA in healthy donors. The PCR was carried out with 60 Vbeta primers and 13 Jbeta primers. Sequencing was performed with immunoSEQ multiplex PCR; in TCRdb, only in-frame clones are kept and a portion is missing. The sample consists of roughly 110,000 clones, 76% of them appearing once. The receptor was derived from a man younger than 35 in good health and CMV-seronegative. Sequenced: PBMCs.

The CDR3 here is CASSIRGHNQPQHF. CDR3 DNA sequence: TGTGCCAGTAGTATTCGGGGTCACAATCAGCCCCAGCATTTT. J is TRBJ1-5 and V is TRBV19; D ambiguous. Germline CDR1 is LNHDA and CDR2 is SQIVND (reference sequence). The CDR3 spans 14 residues. The ends were cut back, 3 bases at V and 3 bases at J, with 9 bases in the middle.